Included here is one T cell receptor (beta chain) sequence, with context. Its antigen is undetermined. PCR was performed a second time for about 7 to 12 cycles using a sample-barcoded 5' primer and a J-beta primer mix. Sequencing recovered at least 2.5 million CDR3-containing paired-end reads from each sample. MiXCR was run by TCRdb on the 5' RACE reads, yielding one entry per CDR3 protein. The data show hundreds of thousands of distinct CDR3 sequences, 49% seen once. This sample is drawn from a study of blood T cells in healthy people across ages. Study-level results: A strong correlation was found between TCR beta diversity and the percentage of naive T cells. Measured against age, TCR beta diversity per million T cells decreased in a roughly linear manner. Lack of knowledge of donor CMV status possibly confounded expanded clonotype changes.

CDR3 length: 16 residues. Trimming at V came to 5 bases and at J to 0 bases, leaving 4 bases not matched to a gene. The V gene's germline CDR1 is MGHDK and CDR2 SYGVNS. The source is a woman in her sixties in good health. The sequenced sample consisted of blood. J is TRBJ2-3 and V is TRBV25-1, with 11 bases matching TRBD2. The CDR3 protein is CASSKTSGGSTDTQYF. The CDR3 bases are TGTGCCAGCAGTAAAACTAGCGGGGGAAGCACAGATACGCAGTATTTT.